Presented here are 22 T cell receptor beta chains from one specimen sequenced in a study of Graves' ophthalmopathy and Graves' hyperthyroidism. As the template, RNA transcripts were used to amplify TCR beta CDR3 regions. First-round RT-PCR relied on HTBI primers, and a second-round multiplex PCR came next. Each CDR3 protein is one row after TCRdb ran MiXCR on the multiplex PCR reads. The data contain 15,000 to 20,000 distinct CDR3 sequences, 46% of them singletons. Sample: peripheral blood. All receptors derive from a woman in her forties with stable Graves' hyperthyroidism.

The table lists this clonotype with a few counts. This rearrangement joins TRBV6-2 or TRBV6-3 to TRBJ2-7, with 12 nucleotides matching TRBD1. Per germline, CDR1 MNHEY and CDR2 SVGEGT. This CDR3 region has 14 residues. V lost 6 bases to trimming and J lost 4 bases; unmatched junction nucleotides: 4. CDR3: CASRPGQGAYEQYF. CDR3 nucleotides: TGTGCCAGCAGGCCGGGACAGGGGGCTTACGAGCAGTACTTC.

This clonotype is deemed large. The chain employs TRBV25-1 and TRBJ2-1, with D possibly matching TRBD2 (5 bases). The CDR3 totals 12 residues. With 9 bases removed from V and 7 bases from J, the gap between germline ends came to 13 bases. Germline CDR1 is MGHDK and CDR2 is SYGVNS. The CDR3 is CASLGLLNEQFF. In DNA, the CDR3 is TGTGCCAGTTTAGGACTTCTAAATGAGCAGTTCTTC.

The rearrangement links TRBV5-4 to TRBJ2-4; 7 positions agree with TRBD1. V dropped 0 bases and J dropped 2; count of bases not matched to a gene: 2. The CDR3 extends over 15 amino acids. Per germline, CDR1 SGHNT and CDR2 YYREEE (reference sequence). For the CDR3, the DNA is TGTGCCAGCAGCTTGGGACAGGGCACCAAAAACATTCAGTACTTC. It is translated as CASSLGQGTKNIQYF.

This chain connects TRBV20-1 to TRBJ1-2; D unresolved. Germline CDR1 is DFQATT and CDR2 is SNEGSKA (reference sequence). V was shortened by 0 bases and J by 7 bases, with 3 bases between the two germline ends. The CDR3 has 10 amino acids. The CDR3 DNA sequence: TGCAGTGCTAGAGATGTTGGCTACACCTTC. The encoded protein is CSARDVGYTF.

This clonotype has a count of ten or more. CDR3 nucleotide sequence: TGCGCCAGCAGCGCCGGGACTAGCAATGAGCAGTTCTTC. Its translation is CASSAGTSNEQFF. The chain uses TRBV5-1 and TRBJ2-1, with TRBD2 matching over 8 bases. Germline assignment: CDR1 SGHRS and CDR2 YFSETQ. The ends lost 4 bases at V and 6 bases at J; junction bases unmatched: 3. The length of the CDR3 is 13 residues.

This clonotype ranks as medium-sized. The rearrangement uses TRBV7-8 and TRBJ1-2; 11 bases align to TRBD1. The V gene's germline CDR1 is SGHVS and CDR2 FQNEAQ. The CDR3 extends over 13 amino acids. Germline trimming cut 5 bases from V and 8 bases from J; bases unmatched to any gene: 4. CDR3 nucleotides: TGTGCCAGCAGCGGACAGGGGGCATTGGGCTACACCTTC. This translates into CASSGQGALGYTF.

The CDR3, as DNA: TGTGCCAGCAGCTACGACAGGGGGACCTACGAGCAGTACTTC. Its protein product is CASSYDRGTYEQYF. This rearrangement joins TRBV7-8 to TRBJ2-7; TRBD1 agrees at 9 bases. Germline CDR1 SGHVS, CDR2 FQNEAQ. The CDR3 is 14 amino acids. J was trimmed by 2 bases and V by 4 bases; bases with no gene match: 3.

This clonotype was detected many times. The chain couples TRBV9 to TRBJ2-1, with TRBD2 matching 8 bases. Trimming removed 0 bases from V and 6 bases from J; junction bases left unmatched: 5. This CDR3 spans 15 amino acids. Germline-derived CDR1 and CDR2 are SGDLS and YYNGEE. CDR3 sequence reads: CASSVEYGRANEQFF. For the CDR3, the DNA is TGTGCCAGCAGCGTAGAATACGGGAGGGCCAATGAGCAGTTCTTC.

This clonotype has a count of ten or more. The chain has TRBV7-3 and TRBJ2-1, with TRBD2 identical over 9 bases. The germline V gene encodes CDR1 SGHTA and CDR2 FQGTGA. CDR3 length: 14 residues. The junction had 9 bases not matched to a gene; V was cut back by 5 bases and J by 10 bases. CDR3 residues: CASSTTGTSYEQFF. DNA of the CDR3: TGTGCCAGCAGCACTACCGGGACTAGCTACGAGCAGTTCTTC.

This clonotype appeared many times. The V gene is TRBV11-2, the J gene TRBJ2-7, with D uncertain. The V and J ends lost 2 bases and 5 bases respectively, with 10 bases between them. Per the germline V gene, CDR1 is SGHAT and CDR2 is FQNNGV. The CDR3 is 13 residues long. The CDR3 DNA sequence: TGTGCCAGCAGCTTATCCAGTATCCACGAGCAGTACTTC. Its protein product is CASSLSSIHEQYF.

CDR3 nucleotides: TGTGCCACCAGCACTACAGGATATGGGGCCAACGTCCTGACTTTC. Protein: CATSTTGYGANVLTF. This chain links TRBV15 with TRBJ2-6; TRBD1 is a possible D gene (5 bases). Trimming took 4 bases from V and 3 from J, leaving 10 bases between them. CDR1 LNHNV and CDR2 YYDKDF come from the germline V gene (reference sequence). The CDR3 length is 15 residues.

This clonotype was seen ten or more times. This sequence joins TRBV6-5 and TRBJ1-5; D may be TRBD1 (6 bases). V lost 8 bases and J lost 8, with 10 bases in between. Germline CDR1 is MNHEY and CDR2 is SVGAGI. The CDR3 totals 11 residues. CDR3 in amino acids: CASGGAEPQHF. Written as DNA, the CDR3 is TGTGCCAGCGGGGGGGCCGAGCCCCAGCATTTT.

Sample share makes this clonotype medium-sized. The V call is TRBV9, the J call TRBJ1-1, with 7 positions matching TRBD1. The germline V gene encodes CDR1 SGDLS and CDR2 YYNGEE. With V trimmed by 4 bases and J by 8 bases, 5 bases remained unmatched. This CDR3 has 12 amino acids. The CDR3 DNA reads as TGTGCCAGCAGCCCAGGGGGTTCAGAAGCTTTCTTT. Its protein product is CASSPGGSEAFF. Full variable domain (rest looked up from reference TRBV9 and TRBJ1-1): DSGVTQTPKHLITATGQRVTLRCSPRSGDLSVYWYQQSLDQGLQFLIQYYNGEERAKGNILERFSAQQFPDLHSELNLSSLELGDSALYFCASSPGGSEAFFGQGTRLTVV.

Points on this clonotype: Since a much larger clone is just one base distant, this may be a read error. The missing conserved phenylalanine or tryptophan at the end of this CDR3 makes a read error likely. This chain uses TRBV4-1 with TRBJ1-1, with 8 bases matching TRBD1. The CDR3 totals 14 residues. The trim removed 5 bases at V and 3 bases at J, leaving 5 bases unmatched. Germline lookup yields CDR1 MGHRA and CDR2 YSYEKL. The CDR3 loop reads CASSIDRGDTEAFL. In DNA, the CDR3 is TGCGCCAGCAGCATCGACAGGGGCGACACTGAAGCTTTCTTG.

There are many counts of this clonotype. The rearrangement uses TRBV20-1 and TRBJ1-1; no definite D call. CDR1 is DFQATT and CDR2 is SNEGSKA in the germline V gene (reference sequence). V lost 3 bases, J lost 6 bases, and 11 bases lay in between. The CDR3 consists of 12 residues. Here the CDR3 DNA reads TGCAGTGCTAGCCCGGCCAACGCTGAAGCTTTCTTT. This translates into CSASPANAEAFF.

This clonotype was recorded a few times. The chain employs TRBV6-2 or TRBV6-3 and TRBJ2-7; the match to TRBD1 covers 9 bases. Germline lookup yields CDR1 MNHEY and CDR2 SVGEGT. CDR3 length equals 17 residues. J lost 3 bases, V lost 6 bases, and 15 bases had no gene match. The CDR3 reads CASSNHRRDRAIYEQYF. The CDR3 DNA sequence: TGTGCCAGCAGCAATCACCGTAGGGACAGGGCGATCTACGAGCAGTACTTC.

A remark on this clonotype: This CDR3 fails to terminate in the conserved phenylalanine or tryptophan, so it likely reflects a read error. V and J are TRBV7-6 and TRBJ2-3, with 10 bases fitting TRBD2. The length of the CDR3 is 15 residues. Germline V gene sequence: CDR1 SGHVS, CDR2 FNYEAQ. Unmatched junction bases numbered 5, after V lost 4 bases and J lost 4 bases. For the CDR3, the DNA is TGTGCCAGCAGCTCTCGGACTAGCGGCGCAGATACGCAGTATTCT. As protein: CASSSRTSGADTQYS.

This clonotype is judged medium-sized. The V gene is TRBV10-3, the J gene TRBJ2-1, with unresolved D. Germline-derived CDR1 and CDR2 are ENHRY and SYGVKD. Between the trimmed V and J ends, which lost 8 bases and 8 bases, there was a span of 22 bases. CDR3 length: 15 amino acids. The CDR3 coding sequence is TGTGCCATCCTTCTGGGCTCTGGGCCCGGCGATGAGCAGTTCTTC. It translates to CAILLGSGPGDEQFF.

The chain combines TRBV6-4 with TRBJ2-1, with D perhaps matching TRBD1 (6 bases). CDR3 length equals 12 residues. CDR1 MRHNA and CDR2 SNTAGT come from the germline V gene. Between the trimmed V and J ends, which lost 5 bases and 8 bases, there was a span of 10 bases. In DNA form, the CDR3 reads TGTGCCAGCAGTACATACAGGGATGAGCAGTTCTTC. Encoded protein: CASSTYRDEQFF.

This clonotype has a count of ten or more. The chain is built from TRBV7-9 and TRBJ1-3, with D tentatively TRBD1 (6 bases). V was pared by 5 bases and J by 0 bases, with 14 bases between. Germline-derived CDR1 and CDR2 are SEHNR and FQNEAQ (reference sequence). There are 16 residues in the CDR3. The CDR3 spells CASSTRDITSGNTIYF. CDR3 in DNA: TGTGCCAGCAGCACCCGGGACATTACCTCTGGAAACACCATATATTTT.

The chain uses TRBV29-1 and TRBJ2-1, with 7 bases aligning to TRBD2. The CDR3 totals 15 residues. V trimming: 6 bases; J trimming: 5 bases; junction bases outside the gene matches: 13. Germline V CDR1 and CDR2: SQVTM, ANQGSEA. The CDR3 loop reads CSVDSGTTRNNEQFF. In nucleotides, the CDR3 is TGCAGCGTCGACTCCGGGACTACCAGGAACAATGAGCAGTTCTTC.

This clonotype was seen a few times. The CDR3 carries no conserved terminal phenylalanine or tryptophan, so it likely arises from a read error. The limits of the CDR3 on the DNA are not certain, so only TCRdb's listed CDR3 is given. This chain joins TRBV2 and TRBJ1-3; no check of the table's D call, TRBD1, against the DNA was made. With termini counted, the CDR3 has 8 amino acids. The V gene's germline CDR1 is SNHLY and CDR2 FYNNEI. The CDR3 region is CASSGTGG.